This T cell receptor beta chain was obtained from a study of blood T cell repertoires in COVID-19 (dated by TCRdb to the early 2020s). Background for the entire study: The collaborator samples originated in the United States, Italy and Spain and spanned the acute and convalescent phases of COVID-19. The prospective study material was composed of cDNA or gDNA derived from T cells, B-cell-depleted T cells, or PBMCs. Deeply sampled blood TCRbeta repertoires from subjects exposed to, actively infected with, or recovered from COVID-19 were included in the dataset. The repertoires were released in a freely available public database meant as a resource for research on the immune response to SARS-CoV-2. Samples were obtained from the ongoing ImmuneRACE study (first 160 participants) and from about 1,300 subjects provided by 6 global collaborators. Sample metadata almost always included a de-identified subject ID, COVID-19 status, age in years and sex. Where HLA class I and class II types were available, the types were taken from metadata supplied by the sample provider, not from assay-based typing.

From its cysteine to its phenylalanine, the CDR3 spans 17 amino acids. The sequence is cut down to CDR3 DNA, 51 bases in frame from base 1. The germline V gene (reference sequence) specifies LGHDT as CDR1 and YNNKEL as CDR2. For this chain, trimming is 1 base at the V end and 10 bases at the J end, and the number of junction bases without a gene match is 11. Enrolling through a virtual design, the prospective study's participants ranged in age from about 18 to 89 years and lived across 20 to 25 United States geographic areas. To assign participants to cohorts, the prospective study relied on clinical history that participants themselves reported in a screening survey and a study questionnaire. Exposed participants were defined as having been in contact with someone with a PCR-confirmed or clinician-diagnosed COVID-19 case within 2 weeks of study entry. In the prospective study, mobile phlebotomists collected whole blood, serum and a nasopharyngeal or oropharyngeal swab from each participant. Prospective study participants could optionally give additional blood draws and questionnaires over an approximately two-month period. Before DNA extraction, prospective study blood samples were shipped either frozen or at room temperature.

TCRbeta CDR3 regions were amplified from genomic DNA by means of the immunoSEQ Assay, a bias-controlled multiplex PCR. On the study's bioinformatics: Nucleated cell counts per sample were estimated from amplification of reference gene primers within the assay. To quantify the absolute abundance of each unique TCRbeta CDR3 rearrangement, sequence reads were collapsed and filtered. For each sample, productive Simpson clonality was calculated by taking the square root of Simpson's diversity index across productive rearrangements. As stored in TCRdb, this immuneACCESS dataset retains in-frame rearrangements with V and J assigned. A fraction of the clones does not appear; measured against another copy, unresolved V genes explain less than half of the discrepancy, and the remainder lacks a known reason. V and J calls and clone size follow that table, whereas D and trimming were derived from the DNA. For this sample there are under 250,000 clones; 80% to 90% appear just once. The leading ten clones occupy approximately 3.8% of the sample.

Here is what the overall study found, with its caveats: The quantity of clinical and demographic metadata differed by source and by participant and was supplied without curation.

In regard to this clone: The antigen it binds to is not known. No clone much larger than this one lies a single base away; base qualities are absent.

The specimen was PBMCs or T cells enriched from blood (not recorded which). The rearrangement combines TRBV3-1 (or the pseudogene TRBV3-2) with TRBJ2-1; 12 bases in the junction line up with TRBD1. This clonotype was obtained from a middle-aged woman who had been exposed to COVID-19. The DNA sequence is as follows: TGTGCCAGCAGCCAAGGACTCCCGGGACAGGGGGCTAGGGAGCAGTTCTTC. This translates into CASSQGLPGQGAREQFF.